These 17 T cell receptor beta chains were all obtained from the same sample, sequenced in a study of blood T cell repertoires in COVID-19. TCRdb's table, derived via immunoSEQ multiplex PCR, lists solely in-frame clones and lacks some. The data show about 480,000 clones, roughly 90% seen once. The material sequenced was PBMCs or T cells enriched from blood (not recorded which). The receptors shown here come from a woman in her thirties or forties who had recovered from COVID-19.

The CDR3 here is CASSIGYRDAEAFF. CDR3 coding DNA: TGTGCCAGTAGTATAGGTTACAGGGACGCTGAAGCTTTCTTT. The rearrangement uses TRBV19 and TRBJ1-1, with TRBD1 as a possible D gene (6 bases). V was trimmed by 1 base and J by 6 bases, leaving 12 bases between them. Germline V CDR1 and CDR2: LNHDA, SQIVND (reference sequence). This CDR3 has 14 residues.

This rearrangement joins TRBV7-9 to TRBJ2-1, with 11 bases identical to TRBD2. After removal of 5 bases from V and 5 bases from J, the junction contained 8 bases not matched to a gene. The CDR3 consists of 16 residues. Germline CDR1 reads SEHNR; CDR2 reads FQNEAQ (reference sequence). The CDR3 DNA reads as TGTGCCAGCAGCCCATATAGCGGGAGGGGTAACAATGAGCAGTTCTTC. Its translation is CASSPYSGRGNNEQFF.

This chain connects TRBV10-3 to TRBJ1-2; D not resolved. Germline V lookup: CDR1 ENHRY, CDR2 SYGVKD. With 4 bases removed from V and 2 bases from J, the gap between germline ends came to 8 bases. CDR3 size: 13 residues. In nucleotides, the CDR3 is TGTGCCATCAGTGGACCGGGAAACTATGGCTACACCTTC. Its protein product is CAISGPGNYGYTF.

This chain uses TRBV4-3 with TRBJ2-7; the match to TRBD1 covers 7 bases. The germline CDR1 and CDR2 sequences are LGHNA and YSLEER. V lost 1 base to trimming and J lost 3 bases; unmatched junction nucleotides: 6. The length of the CDR3 is 15 residues. This CDR3 reads CASSQAPGQRYEQYF. Here the CDR3 DNA reads TGCGCCAGCAGCCAAGCGCCGGGACAGCGCTACGAGCAGTACTTC.

This clone was detected once. The chain employs TRBV11-2 and TRBJ1-2, with D maybe TRBD1 (6 bases). V dropped 1 base and J dropped 7 bases, with 13 bases sitting between them. This CDR3 contains 14 residues. Germline V gives CDR1 SGHAT, CDR2 FQNNGV. As DNA, the CDR3 is TGTGCCAGCAGCTTAGGTCCAGGGGTGGGTGGCTACACCTTC. Its protein is CASSLGPGVGGYTF.

This sequence joins TRBV11-2 and TRBJ1-2, with D possibly matching TRBD1 (6 bases). The CDR3 is 12 amino acids. Trimming left V 3 bases short and J 8 bases short, with 10 bases between. Per germline, CDR1 SGHAT and CDR2 FQNNGV. The CDR3 sequence: CASSFGGPGYTF. The CDR3 DNA is TGTGCCAGCAGCTTCGGGGGGCCCGGCTACACCTTC. Complete variable domain (other parts from reference TRBV11-2 and TRBJ1-2): EAGVAQSPRYKIIEKRQSVAFWCNPISGHATLYWYQQILGQGPKLLIQFQNNGVVDDSQLPKDRFSAERLKGVDSTLKIQPAKLEDSAVYLCASSFGGPGYTFGSGTRLTVV.

The V call is TRBV7-2, the J call TRBJ2-2; 7 bases agree with TRBD1. The germline V gene has CDR1 SGHTA and CDR2 FQGNSA. V shed 5 bases and J 0 bases; nucleotides not matched to a gene: 6. The CDR3 runs 16 residues. This CDR3 reads CASSLQQGTNTGELFF. In DNA, the CDR3 is TGTGCCAGCAGCCTACAACAGGGGACGAACACCGGGGAGCTGTTTTTT.

The genes are TRBV20-1 and TRBJ1-1; D remains ambiguous. From germline, CDR1 is DFQATT and CDR2 SNEGSKA (reference sequence). The CDR3 covers 14 residues. Between the trimmed V and J ends, which lost 3 bases and 1 base, there was a span of 12 bases. The CDR3: CSASAPGGNTEAFF. The CDR3 nucleotides are TGCAGTGCTAGTGCTCCGGGAGGGAACACTGAAGCTTTCTTT.

This rearrangement joins TRBV4-2 to TRBJ1-5, with a weak D call TRBD1 (6 bases). Trimming took 4 bases from V and 4 from J, leaving 14 bases between them. The CDR3 sequence is 15 residues long. The germline CDR1 and CDR2 sequences are LGHNA and YNFKEQ. The CDR3: CASSREGTSNQPQHF. CDR3 DNA sequence: TGTGCCAGCAGCCGCGAGGGGACATCTAATCAGCCCCAGCATTTT.

J is TRBJ2-1 and V is TRBV11-2; D is possibly TRBD1 (6 bases). Germline values: CDR1 SGHAT, CDR2 FQNNGV. V was clipped by 8 bases and J by 4 bases, with 30 bases between them. The length of the CDR3 is 19 residues. The CDR3 sequence is CASSLVTGRWIASYNEQFF. CDR3 DNA sequence: TGTGCCAGCTCCTTAGTCACAGGGCGGTGGATAGCGAGTTACAATGAGCAGTTCTTC.

The chain carries TRBV11-3 and TRBJ1-2; 8 bases are shared with TRBD1. Per germline, CDR1 SGHNT and CDR2 YENEEA. The CDR3 has 15 residues. The V gene end was trimmed by 5 bases and the J gene end by 4 bases; junction bases not matched to a gene: 9. CDR3 region: CASSRDRGNIYGYTF. In DNA form, the CDR3 reads TGTGCCAGCAGCCGTGACAGGGGCAACATCTATGGCTACACCTTC.

This clone was seen a few times. V usage is TRBV15 and J usage is TRBJ2-5; 8 bases are a match to TRBD1. CDR3 length equals 15 residues. Germline-derived CDR1 and CDR2 are LNHNV and YYDKDF (reference sequence). V dropped 3 bases and J dropped 1; count of bases not matched to a gene: 4. Written as DNA, the CDR3 is TGTGCCACCAGCAGTCTGGGACAGGTCCAAGAGACCCAGTACTTC. Its protein product is CATSSLGQVQETQYF.

V is TRBV27 and J is TRBJ2-3; TRBD2 matches 15 bases. V lost 4 bases, J lost 6 bases, and 5 bases stayed unmatched. This CDR3 spans 16 amino acids. Germline V gives CDR1 MNHEY, CDR2 SMNVEV (reference sequence). The CDR3 bases are TGTGCCAGCAGTTCATGGACTAGCGGGAGGGTGGATACGCAGTATTTT. Translation gives CASSSWTSGRVDTQYF.

The V gene is TRBV6-1, the J gene TRBJ2-2, with 9 bases that match TRBD2. Germline trimming cut 1 base from V and 8 bases from J; bases unmatched to any gene: 8. The CDR3 length is 16 residues. CDR1 and CDR2 (germline): MNHNS, SASEGT. DNA of the CDR3: TGTGCCAGCAGTGAAGAATGGCCTAGCGGGACTGGGGAGCTGTTTTTT. It specifies CASSEEWPSGTGELFF.

The rearrangement uses TRBV14 and TRBJ1-1, with 7 bases that match TRBD1. The V segment lost 5 bases and the J segment 2 bases; nucleotides outside the gene matches: 5. The CDR3 is made up of 14 amino acids. Germline V gives CDR1 SGHDN, CDR2 FVKESK. CDR3 DNA: TGTGCCAGCAGCGTCCGGACAGGAAACACTGAAGCTTTCTTT. Residues: CASSVRTGNTEAFF.

The chain links TRBV18 to TRBJ2-7, with 9 positions matching TRBD1. The V segment lost 4 bases and the J segment 6 bases; nucleotides outside the gene matches: 4. The CDR3 is 13 amino acids. The germline V gene encodes CDR1 KGHSH and CDR2 LQKENI. Here the CDR3 DNA reads TGTGCCAGCTCACGGGACAGGGAAAGCGAGCAGTACTTC. Protein product: CASSRDRESEQYF.

This clone was counted a single time. The chain combines TRBV7-2 with TRBJ1-5; tentatively, D is TRBD1 (6 bases). Germline V CDR1 and CDR2: SGHTA, FQGNSA. CDR3 length: 15 amino acids. With 1 base removed from V and 4 bases from J, the gap between germline ends came to 11 bases. CDR3 loop: CASSLVWTANQPQHF. The CDR3, as DNA: TGTGCCAGCAGCTTAGTATGGACAGCTAATCAGCCCCAGCATTTT.